This passage covers 25 T cell receptor beta chains from one sample sequenced in a study of blood T cell repertoires in COVID-19. Here immunoSEQ multiplex PCR was the method, and the copy in TCRdb shows in-frame clones only, minus some. The sample consists of fewer than 60,000 clones, 75% to 85% of them appearing once. The sample was peripheral blood. The receptors originated from a human donor in a cohort sampled during active COVID-19.

The count of this clone is one. The gene calls are TRBV4-3 and TRBJ2-1, with 13 bases identical to TRBD2. In germline, CDR1 is LGHNA, CDR2 YSLEER. The CDR3 runs to 19 residues. With 0 bases clipped from V and 6 bases from J, the junction kept 11 bases outside the gene matches. Written as DNA, the CDR3 is TGCGCCAGCAGCCAAGAAGAACAGGCCGGGACTAGCGGGGTCAATGAGCAGTTCTTC. Encoded protein: CASSQEEQAGTSGVNEQFF.

This chain connects TRBV7-9 to TRBJ1-4, with TRBD1 identical over 10 bases. V shed 5 bases and J 7 bases; nucleotides not matched to a gene: 7. The CDR3 is 15 amino acids. The germline V gene encodes CDR1 SEHNR and CDR2 FQNEAQ (reference sequence). Here the CDR3 DNA reads TGTGCCAGCAGCCCGACAGGGGGCGCAGGTGAAAAACTGTTTTTT. This translates into CASSPTGGAGEKLFF.

The DNA for the CDR3 is TGTGCCAGCAGCCTCCGGACTAGCGGGAACTCCTACGAGCAGTACTTC. Protein: CASSLRTSGNSYEQYF. V is TRBV3-1 (or the pseudogene TRBV3-2) and J is TRBJ2-7, with TRBD2 matching 12 bases. CDR3 size: 16 residues. Germline values: CDR1 LGHDT, CDR2 YNNKEL (reference sequence). V dropped 4 bases and J dropped 0; count of bases not matched to a gene: 4.

The rearrangement links TRBV18 to TRBJ2-2, with TRBD2 identical over 16 bases. Germline loops: CDR1 KGHSH, CDR2 LQKENI. V was pared by 5 bases and J by 0 bases, with 6 bases of the junction left unmatched. The CDR3 is made up of 19 amino acids. CDR3 in amino acids: CASSSGTSGRAANTGELFF. The CDR3 coding sequence is TGTGCCAGCTCATCCGGGACTAGCGGGAGGGCCGCGAACACCGGGGAGCTGTTTTTT.

The J gene is TRBJ1-5, the V gene TRBV30, with D tentatively TRBD1 (6 bases). The CDR3 sequence is 15 residues long. V lost 0 bases to trimming and J lost 2 bases, with 11 bases between them. Germline V lookup: CDR1 GTSNPN, CDR2 SVGIG (reference sequence). DNA for the CDR3: TGTGCCTGGAGTGTACAGGGCGGAGGCAATCAGCCCCAGCATTTT. It yields the protein CAWSVQGGGNQPQHF.

This chain links TRBV4-1 with TRBJ1-5, with 10 bases aligning to TRBD1. With 4 bases clipped from V and 0 bases from J, the junction kept 9 bases outside the gene matches. CDR3 length equals 18 residues. Germline V gene data show CDR1 as MGHRA and CDR2 as YSYEKL. The CDR3 nucleotides read TGCGCCAGCAGCCGACGGGACAGGGGCTCGGATAGCAATCAGCCCCAGCATTTT. Protein: CASSRRDRGSDSNQPQHF.

The V and J genes are TRBV7-2 and TRBJ2-7; 7 positions match TRBD1. This CDR3 contains 15 residues. Per germline, CDR1 SGHTA and CDR2 FQGNSA. V was pared by 3 bases and J by 4 bases, with 9 bases of the junction left unmatched. In DNA form, the CDR3 reads TGTGCCAGCAGCTTCTCAAGACAGGGAAGTTACGAGCAGTACTTC. Translated, it gives CASSFSRQGSYEQYF.

This clone was found a few times. The J gene is TRBJ2-7, the V gene TRBV28; the match to TRBD1 covers 10 bases. V shed 1 base and J 4 bases; nucleotides not matched to a gene: 4. Germline V gene lookup returns CDR1 MDHEN and CDR2 SYDVKM. This CDR3 contains 15 residues. In DNA, the CDR3 is TGTGCCAGCAGTTTATATGGGACAGGGGTTTACGAGCAGTACTTC. Translation: CASSLYGTGVYEQYF.

This chain connects TRBV4-1 to TRBJ1-2; 8 bases align to TRBD1. The CDR3 covers 16 residues. CDR1 and CDR2 from the germline V gene are MGHRA and YSYEKL. V shed 5 bases and J 4 bases; nucleotides not matched to a gene: 12. Here the CDR3 DNA reads TGCGCCAGCAGCGCAACCGGGACAGGTAAACTCTATGGCTACACCTTC. It is translated as CASSATGTGKLYGYTF.

Here the CDR3 DNA reads TGTGCCAGCAGCGTAGATGCGGCCCGCGGGGGATACGAGCAGTACTTC. It yields the protein CASSVDAARGGYEQYF. This chain joins TRBV9 and TRBJ2-7, with 7 bases identical to TRBD2. The CDR3 consists of 16 residues. Germline trimming cut 0 bases from V and 4 bases from J; bases unmatched to any gene: 10. Germline V gives CDR1 SGDLS, CDR2 YYNGEE.

The chain combines TRBV19 with TRBJ1-4; tentatively, D is TRBD1 (5 bases). CDR3 length: 14 amino acids. V was shortened by 5 bases and J by 2 bases, with 9 bases between the two germline ends. Germline CDR1 is LNHDA and CDR2 is SQIVND (reference sequence). CDR3 protein: CASSLDTTNEKLFF. DNA for the CDR3: TGTGCCAGTAGTTTGGACACGACTAATGAAAAACTGTTTTTT. The whole variable domain, filled in from reference TRBV19 and TRBJ1-4, reads DGGITQSPKYLFRKEGQNVTLSCEQNLNHDAMYWYRQDPGQGLRLIYYSQIVNDFQKGDIAEGYSVSREKKESFPLTVTSAQKNPTAFYLCASSLDTTNEKLFFGSGTQLSVL.

V usage is TRBV9 and J usage is TRBJ2-3, with 13 bases matching TRBD2. The CDR3 covers 18 residues. The V gene's germline CDR1 is SGDLS and CDR2 YYNGEE. Trimming took 0 bases from V and 3 from J; bases not matched to a gene: 7. The CDR3 bases are TGTGCCAGCAGCGTAGGCGGGACTAGCGGGATTTTGACAGATACGCAGTATTTT. It codes for CASSVGGTSGILTDTQYF.

The table lists this clone with a count of one. V and J are TRBV29-1 and TRBJ2-7; 8 nucleotides align to TRBD2. J gave up 7 bases and V 6 bases, and 14 bases lay outside the gene matches. In germline, CDR1 is SQVTM, CDR2 ANQGSEA. This CDR3 has 14 amino acids. The CDR3: CSVAILQPGGEQYF. CDR3 coding DNA: TGCAGCGTAGCCATCTTACAACCGGGGGGGGAGCAGTACTTC.

This rearrangement joins TRBV5-1 to TRBJ2-5; tentative D call: TRBD2 (5 bases). CDR3 length equals 14 residues. Germline V gene sequence: CDR1 SGHRS, CDR2 YFSETQ. V dropped 0 bases and J dropped 0 bases, with 6 bases sitting between them. Written as DNA, the CDR3 is TGCGCCAGCAGCTTGGGAGGGTACCAAGAGACCCAGTACTTC. Its protein product is CASSLGGYQETQYF.

The rearrangement uses TRBV10-3 and TRBJ2-7; possible D gene TRBD1, 5 bases. From germline, CDR1 is ENHRY and CDR2 SYGVKD. V was clipped by 3 bases and J by 7 bases, with 16 bases between them. The CDR3 is 14 amino acids. The CDR3 region has the DNA TGTGCCATCAGTGAACCAGGGCTCCCTTGGGAGCAGTACTTC. Amino acids: CAISEPGLPWEQYF.

V and J are TRBV5-1 and TRBJ2-7; D gene uncertain. Deletions cut 0 bases from V and 6 bases from J, with 7 bases between. The germline V gene has CDR1 SGHRS and CDR2 YFSETQ. The CDR3 totals 12 residues. CDR3 sequence (DNA): TGCGCCAGCAGCTTGGCTGGTAGCGAGCAGTACTTC. This sequence encodes CASSLAGSEQYF.

The chain links TRBV10-1 to TRBJ2-1; 11 bases match TRBD2. The CDR3 has 15 residues. CDR1 is WNHNN and CDR2 is SYGVQD in the germline V gene (reference sequence). J was trimmed by 12 bases and V by 2 bases; bases with no gene match: 9. The CDR3, as DNA: TGCGCCAGCAGTGAGCAGGGCGGTAGCGGGAGGGTGCAGTTCTTC. This codes for CASSEQGGSGRVQFF.

The J gene is TRBJ2-7, the V gene TRBV6-5, with 10 bases lining up with TRBD1. V trimming: 5 bases; J trimming: 2 bases; junction bases outside the gene matches: 6. Germline V gives CDR1 MNHEY, CDR2 SVGAGI. CDR3 length equals 15 residues. CDR3 region: CASSPRQGATYEQYF. DNA of the CDR3: TGTGCCAGCAGTCCTCGACAGGGGGCGACCTACGAGCAGTACTTC.

This rearrangement joins TRBV11-1 to TRBJ2-2, with D tentatively TRBD1 (5 bases). Deletions cut 1 base from V and 2 bases from J, with 11 bases between. Per germline, CDR1 SGHAT and CDR2 FQDESV (reference sequence). CDR3 length equals 16 residues. The CDR3 DNA reads TGTGCCAGCAGCTTAGGGGGCGGAGTAAACACCGGGGAGCTGTTTTTT. This gives the protein CASSLGGGVNTGELFF.

The chain employs TRBV6-2 or TRBV6-3 and TRBJ1-1, with a tentative D call TRBD1 (6 bases). The V end was cut by 5 bases, the J end by 11 bases, with 12 bases between. Germline CDR1 reads MNHEY; CDR2 reads SVGEGT. CDR3 length: 11 residues. The CDR3 sequence is CASSQQGTAFF. The DNA of the CDR3 is TGTGCCAGCAGTCAACAGGGTACTGCTTTCTTT.

The rearrangement links TRBV6-2 or TRBV6-3 to TRBJ1-5, with TRBD1 identical over 7 bases. The germline V gene encodes CDR1 MNHEY and CDR2 SVGEGT. V lost 6 bases to trimming and J lost 6 bases; unmatched junction nucleotides: 2. The CDR3 length is 12 residues. The CDR3 spells CASSDRVQPQHF. For the CDR3, the DNA is TGTGCCAGCAGCGACAGGGTTCAGCCCCAGCATTTT.

This chain connects TRBV5-1 to TRBJ2-3; TRBD2 matches at 8 bases. The CDR3 loop spans 15 amino acids. V shed 2 bases and J 5 bases; nucleotides not matched to a gene: 7. Germline V gene sequence: CDR1 SGHRS, CDR2 YFSETQ. CDR3 coding DNA: TGCGCCAGCAGCTTAGCCGGGAGGGCCGTAGATACGCAGTATTTT. The encoded protein is CASSLAGRAVDTQYF.

This chain connects TRBV5-4 to TRBJ1-2; 7 bases align to TRBD1. This CDR3 comprises 14 residues. Germline V gene lookup returns CDR1 SGHNT and CDR2 YYREEE (reference sequence). The V gene end was trimmed by 4 bases and the J gene end by 4 bases; junction bases not matched to a gene: 7. CDR3 sequence (DNA): TGTGCCAGCAGCAACCCGACAGGGACCTATGGCTACACCTTC. It yields the protein CASSNPTGTYGYTF. Looking up the rest from reference TRBV5-4 and TRBJ1-2 gives the full variable domain: ETGVTQSPTHLIKTRGQQVTLRCSSQSGHNTVSWYQQALGQGPQFIFQYYREEENGRGNFPPRFSGLQFPNYSSELNVNALELDDSALYLCASSNPTGTYGYTFGSGTRLTVV.

Only a few counts were recorded for this clone. CDR3 sequence reads: CASSPIQGNTEAFF. The CDR3 coding sequence is TGTGCCAGCAGCCCAATACAGGGAAACACTGAAGCTTTCTTT. This chain joins TRBV27 and TRBJ1-1; the D gene is possibly TRBD1 (6 bases). The V end was cut by 6 bases, the J end by 2 bases, with 13 bases between. The CDR3 has 14 residues. Looked up from germline, CDR1 is MNHEY and CDR2 is SMNVEV (reference sequence).

A remark on this clone: The same CDR3 can be traced to other DNA sequences in this sample. The V call is TRBV5-1, the J call TRBJ2-5; D is undetermined. CDR3 length: 14 amino acids. Deletions cut 0 bases from V and 2 bases from J, with 8 bases between. Germline V CDR1 and CDR2: SGHRS, YFSETQ. In nucleotides, the CDR3 is TGCGCCAGCAGCTTGGGTACAGTACAAGAGACCCAGTACTTC. This codes for CASSLGTVQETQYF.